The 24 T cell receptor beta chains listed next were all sequenced from one sample in a study of patients and donors after allogeneic stem cell transplantation. TCRdb re-analysed the RT-PCR reads in MiXCR, keeping a single row per CDR3 protein. Of around 170,000 distinct CDR3 sequences detected, approximately 25% appear once; the ten largest clones hold 25% to 30%. The sample comprised blood, either unsorted or a sorted T cell fraction (not recorded which). The receptors stem from a human donor who was either an allogeneic HSCT recipient or a stem cell or donor lymphocyte infusion donor (not recorded which). It is not recorded whose cells these are; they may come from a transplant donor.

This clonotype was picked up a small number of times. In nucleotides, the CDR3 is TGCGCCAGCAGCCCCGACGGGGGAAACACCATATATTTT. Residues: CASSPDGGNTIYF. The chain couples TRBV5-1 to TRBJ1-3, with no clear D. The germline gives CDR1 SGHRS, CDR2 YFSETQ. The CDR3 length is 13 residues. V lost 4 bases and J 4 bases, leaving 9 bases between the germline ends.

This clonotype has more than one count but fewer than ten. The chain employs TRBV6-5 and TRBJ2-5; 9 bases are a match to TRBD1. This CDR3 contains 15 residues. The germline gives CDR1 MNHEY, CDR2 SVGAGI. After removal of 6 bases from V and 5 bases from J, the junction contained 10 bases not matched to a gene. The CDR3 sequence is CASSPGTGIWETQYF. The CDR3 DNA is TGTGCCAGCAGCCCCGGGACAGGGATTTGGGAGACCCAGTACTTC.

This clonotype was detected ten times or more. The chain uses TRBV5-1 and TRBJ2-7; D is unclear. The germline gives CDR1 SGHRS, CDR2 YFSETQ. There are 15 residues in the CDR3. Between the trimmed V and J ends, which lost 2 bases and 3 bases, there was a span of 15 bases. In nucleotides, the CDR3 is TGCGCCAGCAGCTTAGGCGAGATGGGTGTCTACGAGCAGTACTTC. Translation gives CASSLGEMGVYEQYF. Based on the CDR3 plus reference TRBV5-1 and TRBJ2-7, the full variable domain is KAGVTQTPRYLIKTRGQQVTLSCSPISGHRSVSWYQQTPGQGLQFLFEYFSETQRNKGNFPGRFSGRQFSNSRSEMNVSTLELGDSALYLCASSLGEMGVYEQYFGPGTRLTVT.

The chain links TRBV7-2 to TRBJ2-1; TRBD2 might be the D (5 bases). V was cut by 4 bases and J by 0 bases, with 10 bases left in between. The CDR3 extends over 15 amino acids. Germline loops: CDR1 SGHTA, CDR2 FQGNSA. The CDR3 sequence is CASSSSGPSYNEQFF. CDR3 in DNA: TGTGCCAGCAGCTCCAGCGGCCCCTCCTACAATGAGCAGTTCTTC.

V usage is TRBV6-6 and J usage is TRBJ1-3; possibly TRBD1 for D (5 bases). This CDR3 contains 16 residues. V was pared by 6 bases and J by 0 bases, with 15 bases between. Germline CDR1 reads MNHNY; CDR2 reads SVGAGI (reference sequence). CDR3 amino acids: CASSNRDADSGNTIYF. The CDR3 DNA is TGTGCCAGCAGCAACCGGGACGCCGACTCTGGAAACACCATATATTTT.

The rearrangement uses TRBV12-3 or TRBV12-4 and TRBJ1-5; 7 bases are a match to TRBD1. Unmatched junction bases numbered 6, after V lost 7 bases and J lost 3 bases. CDR3 length: 14 residues. The CDR3, as DNA: TGTGCCAGCACCCCGGGACAGTACAATCAGCCCCAGCATTTT. This gives the protein CASTPGQYNQPQHF.

This chain uses TRBV28 with TRBJ2-1, with 7 bases that match TRBD1. Unmatched junction bases numbered 4, after V lost 5 bases and J lost 9 bases. Germline CDR1 is MDHEN and CDR2 is SYDVKM. The CDR3 totals 12 residues. CDR3: CASSQGVGEQFF. In DNA form, the CDR3 reads TGTGCCAGCAGTCAGGGGGTGGGTGAGCAGTTCTTC.

The chain has TRBV3-1 and TRBJ2-7; tentatively, D is TRBD2 (6 bases). This CDR3 is built from 16 residues. V shed 0 bases and J shed 3 bases, with 15 bases lying between them. In germline, CDR1 is LGHDT, CDR2 YNNKEL (reference sequence). The CDR3 DNA follows: TGTGCCAGCAGCCAAGATCGAGGAGGGGAGATCTACGAGCAGTACTTC. It translates to CASSQDRGGEIYEQYF.

V usage is TRBV20-1 and J usage is TRBJ1-6; unclear D gene. The V end was cut by 3 bases, the J end by 4 bases, with 10 bases between. Germline-derived CDR1 and CDR2 are DFQATT and SNEGSKA (reference sequence). The CDR3 totals 14 residues. CDR3 in DNA: TGCAGTGCTAGTTTCTTGCATTATAATTCACCCCTCCACTTT. Amino acid sequence: CSASFLHYNSPLHF.

V and J are TRBV27 and TRBJ1-2; tentative D call: TRBD1 (5 bases). Germline-derived CDR1 and CDR2 are MNHEY and SMNVEV (reference sequence). Trimming shortened V by 0 bases and J by 4 bases, and 12 bases separated the two germline ends. This CDR3 comprises 15 residues. This CDR3 reads CASSLSAQGTYGYTF. CDR3 bases: TGTGCCAGCAGTTTATCGGCTCAGGGAACCTATGGCTACACCTTC.

This clonotype showed up just a few times. The chain is built from TRBV18 and TRBJ1-5; D is unclear. This CDR3 comprises 14 residues. V was clipped by 4 bases and J by 2 bases, with 9 bases between them. Germline V gives CDR1 KGHSH, CDR2 LQKENI. The CDR3 DNA is TGTGCCAGCTCACGAGTTGGGGGCAATCAGCCCCAGCATTTT. Protein product: CASSRVGGNQPQHF.

This clonotype was picked up a small number of times. This chain uses TRBV11-3 with TRBJ2-2; TRBD1 matches at 11 bases. The CDR3 spans 18 residues. Germline loops: CDR1 SGHNT, CDR2 YENEEA. Trimming removed 1 base from V and 1 base from J; junction bases left unmatched: 5. The CDR3 nucleotides read TGTGCCAGCAGCTTAGGGACAGGGGGCTCCTTGAACACCGGGGAGCTGTTTTTT. Translation: CASSLGTGGSLNTGELFF.

This clonotype occurred a few times. V gene TRBV4-1 combines with J gene TRBJ1-4; D gene uncertain. Germline CDR1 and CDR2: MGHRA and YSYEKL. This CDR3 has 13 residues. V lost 0 bases and J 4 bases, leaving 3 bases between the germline ends. CDR3 in amino acids: CASSQDSNEKLFF. The CDR3, as DNA: TGCGCCAGCAGCCAAGACAGTAATGAAAAACTGTTTTTT.

This clonotype was recorded at least ten times. The chain employs TRBV3-1 and TRBJ1-2; the match to TRBD1 covers 7 bases. This CDR3 is built from 14 residues. The V gene end was trimmed by 3 bases and the J gene end by 6 bases; junction bases not matched to a gene: 7. Germline assignment: CDR1 LGHDT and CDR2 YNNKEL (reference sequence). CDR3 residues: CASSHQTGLDGYTF. The CDR3 DNA reads TGTGCCAGCAGCCACCAGACAGGGTTGGATGGCTACACCTTC.

This clonotype has a handful of counts. The chain employs TRBV18 and TRBJ2-3; possible D gene TRBD1, 8 bases. This CDR3 spans 15 amino acids. V lost 0 bases, J lost 3 bases, and 10 bases lay in between. CDR1 is KGHSH, CDR2 LQKENI, per germline. The CDR3 DNA is TGTGCCAGCTCACCACCACAGGGGGGGACAGATACGCAGTATTTT. As protein: CASSPPQGGTDTQYF.

This clonotype was counted between two and nine times. The chain has TRBV28 and TRBJ2-5; the match to TRBD2 covers 7 bases. In germline, CDR1 is MDHEN, CDR2 SYDVKM. The ends lost 3 bases at V and 2 bases at J; junction bases unmatched: 6. The CDR3 is 15 amino acids. In DNA form, the CDR3 reads TGTGCCAGCAGTTTGTATAGCGGGTTACAAGAGACCCAGTACTTC. Translation: CASSLYSGLQETQYF. Together with reference TRBV28 and TRBJ2-5, the CDR3 gives the full variable domain: DVKVTQSSRYLVKRTGEKVFLECVQDMDHENMFWYRQDPGLGLRLIYFSYDVKMKEKGDIPEGYSVSREKKERFSLILESASTNQTSMYLCASSLYSGLQETQYFGPGTRLLVL.

This clonotype was observed a single time. This chain uses TRBV3-1 with TRBJ1-1, with D possibly matching TRBD1 (5 bases). CDR1 is LGHDT and CDR2 is YNNKEL in the germline V gene (reference sequence). The CDR3 totals 14 residues. The V end was cut by 1 base, the J end by 4 bases, with 10 bases between. The CDR3 DNA is TGTGCCAGCAGCCAAGTGAGGGGCGGCACTGAAGCTTTCTTT. As protein: CASSQVRGGTEAFF.

This clonotype was observed at least ten times. The chain recombines TRBV12-3 or TRBV12-4 with TRBJ1-1; 8 nucleotides match TRBD1. The CDR3 has 14 amino acids. J gave up 2 bases and V 5 bases, and 4 bases lay outside the gene matches. Written as DNA, the CDR3 is TGTGCCAGCAGTCTACAGGGGGTTAACACTGAAGCTTTCTTT. Amino acid sequence: CASSLQGVNTEAFF.

This chain links TRBV20-1 with TRBJ2-4; no firm D call. Germline loops: CDR1 DFQATT, CDR2 SNEGSKA (reference sequence). This CDR3 has 15 residues. V shed 3 bases and J shed 0 bases, with 12 bases lying between them. Here the CDR3 DNA reads TGCAGTGCTAGTTTCTCGGGCGGAGCCAAAAACATTCAGTACTTC. Amino acid sequence: CSASFSGGAKNIQYF.

This clonotype has a handful of counts. This sequence joins TRBV29-1 and TRBJ1-5; a possible D gene is TRBD1 (5 bases). The ends were cut back, 6 bases at V and 4 bases at J, with 10 bases in the middle. This CDR3 is 12 amino acids long. Germline V gene lookup returns CDR1 SQVTM and CDR2 ANQGSEA. In DNA form, the CDR3 reads TGCAGCGTCAGGGACCCGAATCAGCCCCAGCATTTT. Translated, it gives CSVRDPNQPQHF.

This chain joins TRBV6-5 and TRBJ2-1; D not certain. The CDR3 length is 14 residues. Germline-derived CDR1 and CDR2 are MNHEY and SVGAGI. V lost 4 bases, J lost 5 bases, and 12 bases lay in between. The CDR3 DNA follows: TGTGCCAGCAGTTTCGATAGTCCCCACAATGAGCAGTTCTTC. It yields the protein CASSFDSPHNEQFF.

The chain is built from TRBV29-1 and TRBJ2-2, with D unresolved. In germline, CDR1 is SQVTM, CDR2 ANQGSEA. The CDR3 covers 14 residues. V was pared by 3 bases and J by 0 bases, with 8 bases between. CDR3 bases: TGCAGCGTTGAGACCCTAGCGAACACCGGGGAGCTGTTTTTT. Translated: CSVETLANTGELFF.

The chain joins TRBV7-2 to TRBJ2-3; D call uncertain. V lost 1 base and J lost 3, with 8 bases in between. The CDR3 is 14 amino acids. Per germline, CDR1 SGHTA and CDR2 FQGNSA. CDR3 residues: CASSLGPGTDTQYF. CDR3 nucleotide sequence: TGTGCCAGCAGCTTAGGCCCAGGTACAGATACGCAGTATTTT.

V gene TRBV7-9 combines with J gene TRBJ2-5, with TRBD1 matching over 7 bases. With V trimmed by 5 bases and J by 5 bases, 8 bases remained unmatched. Germline-derived CDR1 and CDR2 are SEHNR and FQNEAQ (reference sequence). The CDR3 length is 14 residues. The chain's CDR3 is CASSPGTAVETQYF. The CDR3 DNA follows: TGTGCCAGCAGCCCTGGGACAGCCGTGGAGACCCAGTACTTC. The complete variable domain, with remaining parts taken from reference TRBV7-9 and TRBJ2-5, reads DTGVSQNPRHKITKRGQNVTFRCDPISEHNRLYWYRQTLGQGPEFLTYFQNEAQLEKSRLLSDRFSAERPKGSFSTLEIQRTEQGDSAMYLCASSPGTAVETQYFGPGTRLLVL.